This T cell receptor beta chain was sequenced during a study of blood T cells in healthy people across ages. Broader study findings: Roughly linear age-related decline in beta diversity appeared, significant by age around 36.

CDR1 and CDR2 (germline): SGHRS, YFSETQ. The CDR3 spans 15 residues. V lost 0 bases, J lost 0 bases, and 6 bases lay in between. Primers used in a second PCR of roughly 6 to 11 cycles were a sample-barcoded 5' primer and a J-beta primer mix. A 12-random-nucleotide template-switch adaptor tagged each cDNA molecule. TCRdb itself ran the 5' RACE reads through MiXCR, one entry per CDR3 protein. Among 1.5 million to 2 million distinct CDR3 sequences listed, approximately 40% were seen once. The donors, all healthy, were Caucasians living in Russia, aged roughly 6 to 100. At least 6.5 million PBMCs were isolated per sample. There are many counts of this clonotype. Its antigen is currently unknown.

The sequence was obtained from a human donor in good health. The chain has TRBV5-1 and TRBJ2-2; the D gene is possibly TRBD2 (5 bases). Input material: blood. DNA for the CDR3: TGCGCCAGCAGCTTGGGGGGAGCGAACACCGGGGAGCTGTTTTTT. Translated: CASSLGGANTGELFF.